This T cell receptor (beta chain) is from a study of T-cell reconstitution after alpha-beta-depleted transplantation in children. Germline V gives CDR1 KGHDR, CDR2 SFDVKD. CDR3 length: 17 residues. The V end lost 5 bases, the J end lost 2 bases, and 19 bases lay between the germline ends. There are many counts of this clonotype. Its antigen is unknown. TCRbeta library preparation incorporated unique molecular identifiers. TCRdb redid the calling of the PCR reads with MiXCR, one entry per CDR3 protein. The table shows around 72,000 distinct CDR3 sequences, with roughly 4.4% occurring only once. Study-level points and caveats: Reported findings indicate that, about two months after transplant, alpha-beta T cells came from several hundred expanded clones, which were derived from non-depleted graft cells. Newly generated T cells supplied most T-cell counts and diversity one year post-transplant.

Sample: PBMCs, mostly from graft donor cells, taken 180 days after TCRalphabeta/CD19-depleted stem cell transplant. The clonotype comes from a boy under two years old who had a stem cell transplant for acute myeloid leukemia, so the T cells may come from the graft donor. This chain connects TRBV24-1 to TRBJ2-3; D may be TRBD2 (6 bases). Here the CDR3 reads CATSAVSGPPYTDTQYF. The CDR3 nucleotides are TGTGCCACCAGTGCGGTTAGCGGACCCCCTTACACAGATACGCAGTATTTT.